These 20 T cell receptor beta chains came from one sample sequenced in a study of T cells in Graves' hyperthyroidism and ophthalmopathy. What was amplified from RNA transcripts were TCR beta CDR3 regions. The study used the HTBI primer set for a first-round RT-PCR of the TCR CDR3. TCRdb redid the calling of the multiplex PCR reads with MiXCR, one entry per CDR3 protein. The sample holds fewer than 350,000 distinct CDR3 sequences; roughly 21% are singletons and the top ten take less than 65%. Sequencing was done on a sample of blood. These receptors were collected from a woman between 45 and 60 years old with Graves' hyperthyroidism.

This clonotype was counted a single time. The DNA of the CDR3 is TGTGCCAGCAGTAGTGGACTAGCGGGACAAAACGAGCAGTACTTC. Translating it yields CASSSGLAGQNEQYF. The chain couples TRBV28 to TRBJ2-7, with TRBD2 matching 12 bases. The junction had 7 bases not matched to a gene; V was cut back by 5 bases and J by 5 bases. This CDR3 spans 15 amino acids. CDR1 is MDHEN and CDR2 is SYDVKM in the germline V gene.

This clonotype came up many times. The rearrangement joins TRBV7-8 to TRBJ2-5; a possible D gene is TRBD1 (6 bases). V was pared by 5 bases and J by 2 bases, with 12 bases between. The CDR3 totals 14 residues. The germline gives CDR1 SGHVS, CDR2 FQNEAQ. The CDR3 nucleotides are TGTGCCAGCAGCCTCAGGACAGCTCAAGAGACCCAGTACTTC. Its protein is CASSLRTAQETQYF.

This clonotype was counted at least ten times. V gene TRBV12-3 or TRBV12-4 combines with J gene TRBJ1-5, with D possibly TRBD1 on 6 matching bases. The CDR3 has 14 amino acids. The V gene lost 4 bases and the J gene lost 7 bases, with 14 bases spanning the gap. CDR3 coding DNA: TGTGCCAGCAGTTCTACGGGGGGCCACCAGCCCCAGCATTTT. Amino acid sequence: CASSSTGGHQPQHF.

This CDR3 is CASRPPGQGNGYTF. Here the CDR3 DNA reads TGTGCCAGCAGGCCACCGGGACAGGGTAACGGCTACACCTTC. V is TRBV11-2 and J is TRBJ1-2; 9 positions agree with TRBD1. Germline lookup yields CDR1 SGHAT and CDR2 FQNNGV. The CDR3 loop spans 14 amino acids. J was trimmed by 8 bases and V by 6 bases; bases with no gene match: 10.

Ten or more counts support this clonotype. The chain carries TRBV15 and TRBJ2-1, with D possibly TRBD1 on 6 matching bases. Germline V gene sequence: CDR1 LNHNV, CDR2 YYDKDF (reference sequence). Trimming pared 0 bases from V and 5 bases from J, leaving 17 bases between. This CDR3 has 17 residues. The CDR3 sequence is CATSRDRTVGAHNEQFF. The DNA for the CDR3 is TGTGCCACCAGCAGAGATAGGACAGTGGGGGCCCACAATGAGCAGTTCTTC.

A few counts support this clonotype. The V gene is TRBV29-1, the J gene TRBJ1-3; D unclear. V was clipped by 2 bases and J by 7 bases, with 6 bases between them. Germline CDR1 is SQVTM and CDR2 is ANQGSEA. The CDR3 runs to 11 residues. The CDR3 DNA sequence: TGCAGCGTTGAATCGGGTAACACCATATATTTT. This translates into CSVESGNTIYF.

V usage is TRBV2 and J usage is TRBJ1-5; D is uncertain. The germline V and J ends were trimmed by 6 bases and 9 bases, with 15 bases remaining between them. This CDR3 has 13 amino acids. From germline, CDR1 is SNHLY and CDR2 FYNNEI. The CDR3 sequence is CASSQKGSPPQHF. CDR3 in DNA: TGTGCCAGCAGCCAAAAGGGCTCCCCGCCCCAGCATTTT.

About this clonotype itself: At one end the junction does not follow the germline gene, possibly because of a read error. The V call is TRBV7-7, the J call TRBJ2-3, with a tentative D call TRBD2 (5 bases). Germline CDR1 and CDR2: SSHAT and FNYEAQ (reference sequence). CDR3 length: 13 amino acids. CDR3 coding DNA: TGTGCTAGCAGCTTGGACTTCACAGATACGCAGTATTTT. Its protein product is CASSLDFTDTQYF. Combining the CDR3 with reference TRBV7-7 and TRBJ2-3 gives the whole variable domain GAGVSQSPRYKVTKRGQDVTLRCDPISSHATLYWYQQALGQGPEFLTYFNYEAQPDKSGLPSDRFSAERPEGSISTLTIQRTEQRDSAMYRCASSLDFTDTQYFGPGTRLTVL.

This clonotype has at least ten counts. CDR3 region: CASSNMGTGTEKLFF. CDR3 in DNA: TGTGCCAGCAGCAATATGGGGACAGGAACTGAAAAACTGTTTTTT. The chain employs TRBV28 and TRBJ1-4; TRBD1 matches 8 bases. Germline assignment: CDR1 MDHEN and CDR2 SYDVKM. J gave up 7 bases and V 6 bases, and 10 bases lay outside the gene matches. The CDR3 totals 15 residues. Combining the CDR3 with reference TRBV28 and TRBJ1-4 gives the whole variable domain DVKVTQSSRYLVKRTGEKVFLECVQDMDHENMFWYRQDPGLGLRLIYFSYDVKMKEKGDIPEGYSVSREKKERFSLILESASTNQTSMYLCASSNMGTGTEKLFFGSGTQLSVL.

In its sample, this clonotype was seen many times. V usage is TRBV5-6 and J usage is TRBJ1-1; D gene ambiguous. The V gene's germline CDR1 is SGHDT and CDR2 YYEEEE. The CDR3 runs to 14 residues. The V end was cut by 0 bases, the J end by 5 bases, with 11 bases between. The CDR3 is CASSLVGRETEAFF. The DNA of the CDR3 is TGTGCCAGCAGCTTGGTCGGGAGAGAGACTGAAGCTTTCTTT. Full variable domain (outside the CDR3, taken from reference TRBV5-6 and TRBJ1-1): DAGVTQSPTHLIKTRGQQVTLRCSPKSGHDTVSWYQQALGQGPQFIFQYYEEEERQRGNFPDRFSGHQFPNYSSELNVNALLLGDSALYLCASSLVGRETEAFFGQGTRLTVV.

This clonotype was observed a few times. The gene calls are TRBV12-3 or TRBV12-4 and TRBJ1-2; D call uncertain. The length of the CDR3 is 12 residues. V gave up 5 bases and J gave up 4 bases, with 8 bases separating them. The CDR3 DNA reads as TGTGCCAGCAGTCAAACCTTCTATGGCTACACCTTC. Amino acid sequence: CASSQTFYGYTF.

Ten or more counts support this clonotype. Here the CDR3 reads CASSWSSASNNEQFF. CDR3 bases: TGTGCCAGCAGCTGGAGTAGCGCCAGTAACAATGAGCAGTTCTTC. The chain is built from TRBV11-3 and TRBJ2-1; D is possibly TRBD2 (5 bases). In germline, CDR1 is SGHNT, CDR2 YENEEA. The CDR3 covers 15 residues. Trimming left V 4 bases short and J 5 bases short, with 15 bases between.

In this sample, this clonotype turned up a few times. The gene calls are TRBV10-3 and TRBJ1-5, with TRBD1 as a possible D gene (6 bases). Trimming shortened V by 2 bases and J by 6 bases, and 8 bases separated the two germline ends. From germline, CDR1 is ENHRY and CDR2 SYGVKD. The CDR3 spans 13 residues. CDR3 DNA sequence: TGTGCCATCAGTGAGGGGGGGCTTCAGCCCCAGCATTTT. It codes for CAISEGGLQPQHF.

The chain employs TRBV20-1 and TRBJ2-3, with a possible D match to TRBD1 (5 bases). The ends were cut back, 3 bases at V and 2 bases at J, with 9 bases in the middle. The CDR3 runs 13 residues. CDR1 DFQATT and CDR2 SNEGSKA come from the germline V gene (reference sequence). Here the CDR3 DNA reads TGCAGTGCTAGCGACAGACCCACAGATACGCAGTATTTT. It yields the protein CSASDRPTDTQYF.

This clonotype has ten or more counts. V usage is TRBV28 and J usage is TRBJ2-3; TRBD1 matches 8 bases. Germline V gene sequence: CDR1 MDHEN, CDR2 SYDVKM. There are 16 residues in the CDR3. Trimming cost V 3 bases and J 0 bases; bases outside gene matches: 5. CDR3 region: CASSFGRDRSTDTQYF. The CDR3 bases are TGTGCCAGCAGTTTCGGACGGGACAGGAGCACAGATACGCAGTATTTT.

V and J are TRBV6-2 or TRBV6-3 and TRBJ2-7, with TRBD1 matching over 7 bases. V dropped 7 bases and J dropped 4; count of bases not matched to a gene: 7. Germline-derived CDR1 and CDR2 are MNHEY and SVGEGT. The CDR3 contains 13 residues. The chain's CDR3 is CASTDRAGYEQYF. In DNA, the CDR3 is TGTGCCAGCACAGACAGGGCTGGGTACGAGCAGTACTTC.

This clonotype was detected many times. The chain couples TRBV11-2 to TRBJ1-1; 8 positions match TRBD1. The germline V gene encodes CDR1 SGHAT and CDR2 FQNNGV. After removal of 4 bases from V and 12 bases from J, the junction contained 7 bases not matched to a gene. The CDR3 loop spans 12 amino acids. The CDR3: CASSSTGDRTFF. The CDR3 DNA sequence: TGTGCCAGCAGCTCCACAGGGGACAGGACTTTCTTT. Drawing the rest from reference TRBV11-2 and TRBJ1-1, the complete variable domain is EAGVAQSPRYKIIEKRQSVAFWCNPISGHATLYWYQQILGQGPKLLIQFQNNGVVDDSQLPKDRFSAERLKGVDSTLKIQPAKLEDSAVYLCASSSTGDRTFFGQGTRLTVV.

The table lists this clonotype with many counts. The CDR3 nucleotides read TGTGCCAGCAGCCTCCTGTCGCAGGGTGCAGCTTTCTTT. It codes for CASSLLSQGAAFF. J is TRBJ1-1 and V is TRBV3-1; a weak D match, TRBD1 (5 bases). The germline gives CDR1 LGHDT, CDR2 YNNKEL (reference sequence). Trimming shortened V by 4 bases and J by 10 bases, and 16 bases separated the two germline ends. There are 13 residues in the CDR3.

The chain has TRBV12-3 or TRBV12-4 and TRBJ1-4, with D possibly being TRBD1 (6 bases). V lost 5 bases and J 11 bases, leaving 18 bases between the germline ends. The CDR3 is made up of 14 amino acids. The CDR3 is CASSPGTLAGKLFF. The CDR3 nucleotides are TGTGCCAGCAGTCCCGGGACACTCGCTGGGAAACTGTTTTTT.

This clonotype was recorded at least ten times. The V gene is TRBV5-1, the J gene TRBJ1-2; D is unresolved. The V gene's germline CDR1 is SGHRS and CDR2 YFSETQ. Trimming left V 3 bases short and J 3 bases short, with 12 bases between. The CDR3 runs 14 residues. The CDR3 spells CASSSDAPYYGYTF. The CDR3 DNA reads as TGCGCCAGCAGCTCCGATGCCCCCTACTATGGCTACACCTTC.